This section outlines one TCR beta chain sequence together with its context. V was pared by 5 bases and J by 0 bases, with 8 bases between. Germline-derived CDR1 and CDR2 are SSHAT and FNYEAQ (reference sequence). The CDR3 loop spans 15 amino acids. Naive-designated CD8 cells lacked CD45RO, were positively enriched for CCR7, and omitted terminally differentiated effector memory CD45RA+ cells. Recent acute infections and vaccinations were absent in the healthy HIV-negative adult donors. Profiled with immunoSEQ multiplex PCR; TCRdb holds only in-frame clones, not every one. The table shows approximately 840,000 clones, with about 96% occurring only once. These data are taken from a study of shared clonotypes between healthy human individuals. Study context: For every donor, three CD4 naive, three CD4 memory, two CD8 naive and one CD8 memory plates were used.

The receptor's source is a man aged 25 to 40 in good health. The chain recombines TRBV7-7 with TRBJ2-6, with D unresolved. The source material was naive CD8+ T cells sorted from blood. CDR3 nucleotides: TGTGCCAGCAGCCTATCACCCTCTGGGGCCAACGTCCTGACTTTC. Encoded protein: CASSLSPSGANVLTF. Full variable domain (outside the CDR3, taken from reference TRBV7-7 and TRBJ2-6): GAGVSQSPRYKVTKRGQDVTLRCDPISSHATLYWYQQALGQGPEFLTYFNYEAQPDKSGLPSDRFSAERPEGSISTLTIQRTEQRDSAMYRCASSLSPSGANVLTFGAGSRLTVL.